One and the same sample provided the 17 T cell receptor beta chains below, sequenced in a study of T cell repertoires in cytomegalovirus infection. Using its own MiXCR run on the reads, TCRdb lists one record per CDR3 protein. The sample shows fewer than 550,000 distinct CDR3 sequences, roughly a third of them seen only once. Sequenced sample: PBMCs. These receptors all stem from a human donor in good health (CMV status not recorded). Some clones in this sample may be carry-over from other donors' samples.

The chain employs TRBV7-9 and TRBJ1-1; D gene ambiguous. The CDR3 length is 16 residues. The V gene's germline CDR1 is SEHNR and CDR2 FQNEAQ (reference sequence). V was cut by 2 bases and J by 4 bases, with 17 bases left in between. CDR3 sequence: CASSLPGVNWGTEAFF. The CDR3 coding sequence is TGTGCCAGCAGCTTACCCGGGGTAAACTGGGGCACTGAAGCTTTCTTT.

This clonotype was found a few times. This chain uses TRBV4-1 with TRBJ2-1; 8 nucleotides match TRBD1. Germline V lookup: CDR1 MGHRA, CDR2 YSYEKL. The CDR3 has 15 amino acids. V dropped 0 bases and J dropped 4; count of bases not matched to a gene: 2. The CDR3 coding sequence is TGCGCCAGCAGCCAAGAAAGACAGGGGTACAATGAGCAGTTCTTC. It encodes CASSQERQGYNEQFF.

The CDR3 protein is CASSLGLDDREQYF. CDR3 sequence (DNA): TGCGCCAGCAGCCTTGGACTAGACGATCGCGAGCAGTACTTC. J is TRBJ2-7 and V is TRBV4-3, with 7 bases matching TRBD2. There are 14 residues in the CDR3. V gave up 4 bases and J gave up 6 bases; unmatched junction bases: 9. Germline-derived CDR1 and CDR2 are LGHNA and YSLEER.

The CDR3: CASSQDGRNIDEQYF. The CDR3 DNA reads as TGTGCCAGCAGCCAAGATGGGCGGAACATCGACGAGCAGTACTTC. The rearrangement links TRBV4-2 to TRBJ2-7; no clear D gene. Trimming shortened V by 0 bases and J by 5 bases, and 14 bases separated the two germline ends. The CDR3 is 15 residues long. Germline V lookup: CDR1 LGHNA, CDR2 YNFKEQ.

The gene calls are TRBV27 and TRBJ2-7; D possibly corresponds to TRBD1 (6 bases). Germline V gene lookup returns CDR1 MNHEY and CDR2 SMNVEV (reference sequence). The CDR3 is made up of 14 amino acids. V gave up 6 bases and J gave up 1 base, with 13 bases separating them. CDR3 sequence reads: CASRSGVGSYEQYF. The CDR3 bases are TGTGCCAGCAGGTCAGGGGTAGGGTCCTACGAGCAGTACTTC.

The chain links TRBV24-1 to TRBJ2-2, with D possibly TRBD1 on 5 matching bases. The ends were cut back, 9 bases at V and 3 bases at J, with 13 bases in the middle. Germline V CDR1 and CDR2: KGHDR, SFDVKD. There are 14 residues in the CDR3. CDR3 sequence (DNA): TGTGCCACCCAGGCAGGGCATCACACCGGGGAGCTGTTTTTT. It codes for CATQAGHHTGELFF.

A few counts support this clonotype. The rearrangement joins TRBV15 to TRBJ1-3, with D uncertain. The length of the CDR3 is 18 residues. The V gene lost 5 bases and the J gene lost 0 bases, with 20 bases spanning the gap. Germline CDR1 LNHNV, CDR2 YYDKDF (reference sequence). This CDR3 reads CATSGWSGGGNSGNTIYF. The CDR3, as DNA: TGTGCCACCAGCGGGTGGTCGGGCGGAGGGAACTCTGGAAACACCATATATTTT. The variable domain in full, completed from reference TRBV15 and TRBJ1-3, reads DAMVIQNPRYQVTQFGKPVTLSCSQTLNHNVMYWYQQKSSQAPKLLFHYYDKDFNNEADTPDNFQSRRPNTSFCFLDIRSPGLGDTAMYLCATSGWSGGGNSGNTIYFGEGSWLTVV.

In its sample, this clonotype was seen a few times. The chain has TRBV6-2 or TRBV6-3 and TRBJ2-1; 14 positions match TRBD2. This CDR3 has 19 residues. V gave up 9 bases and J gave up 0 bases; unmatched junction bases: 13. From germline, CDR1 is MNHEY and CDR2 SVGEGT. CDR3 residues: CASGLRGLAGGPSYNEQFF. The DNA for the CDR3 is TGTGCCAGTGGCCTGCGAGGACTAGCGGGGGGACCCTCCTACAATGAGCAGTTCTTC.

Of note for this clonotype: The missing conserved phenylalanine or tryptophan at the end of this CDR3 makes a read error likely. CDR3 sequence: CASSDSSGRGEQFV. In nucleotides, the CDR3 is TGTGCCAGCAGTGACTCCTCGGGACGTGGTGAGCAGTTCGTC. V gene TRBV2 combines with J gene TRBJ2-1; D is tentatively TRBD1 or TRBD2 (5 bases each). The CDR3 contains 14 residues. From germline, CDR1 is SNHLY and CDR2 FYNNEI. The V end lost 3 bases, the J end lost 9 bases, and 15 bases lay between the germline ends.

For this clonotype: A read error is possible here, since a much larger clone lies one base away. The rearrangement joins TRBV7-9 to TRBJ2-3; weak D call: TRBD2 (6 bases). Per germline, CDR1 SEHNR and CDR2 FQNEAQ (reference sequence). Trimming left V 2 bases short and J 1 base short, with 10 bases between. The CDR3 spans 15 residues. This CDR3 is CASSLRASGTDTQYF. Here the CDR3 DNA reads TGTGCCAGCAGCTTAAGGGCTAGCGGCACAGATACGCAGTATTTT. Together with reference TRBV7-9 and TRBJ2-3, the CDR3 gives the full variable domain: DTGVSQNPRHKITKRGQNVTFRCDPISEHNRLYWYRQTLGQGPEFLTYFQNEAQLEKSRLLSDRFSAERPKGSFSTLEIQRTEQGDSAMYLCASSLRASGTDTQYFGPGTRLTVL.

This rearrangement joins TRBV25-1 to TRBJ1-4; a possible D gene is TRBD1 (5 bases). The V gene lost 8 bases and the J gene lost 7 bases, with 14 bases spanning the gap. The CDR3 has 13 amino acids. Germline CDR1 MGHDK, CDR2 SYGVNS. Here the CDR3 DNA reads TGTGCCAGCTCCGACAGCGGGGTTGAAAAACTGTTTTTT. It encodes CASSDSGVEKLFF.

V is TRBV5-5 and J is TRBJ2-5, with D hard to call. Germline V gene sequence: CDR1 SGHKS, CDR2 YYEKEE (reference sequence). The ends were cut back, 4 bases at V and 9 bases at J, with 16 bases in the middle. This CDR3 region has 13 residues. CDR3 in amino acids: CASSRETGWAQYF. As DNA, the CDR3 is TGTGCCAGCAGCCGCGAGACCGGGTGGGCCCAGTACTTC.

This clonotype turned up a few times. The chain's CDR3 is CASSSPQGLGYGYTF. The CDR3 DNA is TGTGCCAGCAGCTCACCGCAGGGCTTAGGGTATGGCTACACCTTC. This chain joins TRBV5-4 and TRBJ1-2; D is possibly TRBD1 (5 bases). Trimming pared 3 bases from V and 5 bases from J, leaving 17 bases between. The CDR3 runs to 15 residues. Germline V gene data show CDR1 as SGHNT and CDR2 as YYREEE (reference sequence).

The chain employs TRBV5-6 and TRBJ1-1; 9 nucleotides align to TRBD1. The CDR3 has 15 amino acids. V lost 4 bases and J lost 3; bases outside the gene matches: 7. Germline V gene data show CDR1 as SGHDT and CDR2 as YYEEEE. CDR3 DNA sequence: TGTGCCAGCAGCCCGACGACAGGGGGAGACACTGAAGCTTTCTTT. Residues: CASSPTTGGDTEAFF.

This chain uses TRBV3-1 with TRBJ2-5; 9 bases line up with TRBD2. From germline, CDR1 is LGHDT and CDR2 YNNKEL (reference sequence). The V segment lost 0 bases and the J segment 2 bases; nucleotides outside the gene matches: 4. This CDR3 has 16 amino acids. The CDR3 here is CASSQDWLAGQETQYF. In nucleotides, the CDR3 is TGTGCCAGCAGCCAAGATTGGCTAGCGGGACAAGAGACCCAGTACTTC.

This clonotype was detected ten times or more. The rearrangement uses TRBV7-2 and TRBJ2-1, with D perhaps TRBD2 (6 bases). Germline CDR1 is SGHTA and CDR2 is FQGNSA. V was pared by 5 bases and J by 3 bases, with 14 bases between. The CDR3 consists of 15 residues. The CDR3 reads CASSTSLGGYNEQFF. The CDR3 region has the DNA TGTGCCAGCAGCACTTCTCTCGGGGGCTACAATGAGCAGTTCTTC. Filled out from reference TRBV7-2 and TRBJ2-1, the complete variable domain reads GAGVSQSPSNKVTEKGKDVELRCDPISGHTALYWYRQSLGQGLEFLIYFQGNSAPDKSGLPSDRFSAERTGGSVSTLTIQRTQQEDSAVYLCASSTSLGGYNEQFFGPGTRLTVL.

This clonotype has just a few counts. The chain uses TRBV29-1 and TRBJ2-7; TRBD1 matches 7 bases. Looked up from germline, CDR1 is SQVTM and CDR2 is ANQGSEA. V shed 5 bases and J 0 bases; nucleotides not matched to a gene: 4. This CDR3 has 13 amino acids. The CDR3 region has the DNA TGCAGCGTTACAGGGGACCTCTCCTACGAGCAGTACTTC. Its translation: CSVTGDLSYEQYF.